This T cell receptor (beta chain) is drawn from a study of metastatic and nonmetastatic thyroid tumors. Regarding the study as a whole: The study reportedly found significantly higher TCR beta diversity in malignant thyroid tumors than benign nodules, in blood and tumor.

CDR3 length: 13 residues. Trimming removed 3 bases at V and 6 bases at J, with 12 bases between. The V gene's germline CDR1 is SNHLY and CDR2 FYNNEI. All patients were treatment-naive before thyroid surgery. Original processing notes: Researchers built a distant-metastasis classifier for papillary thyroid cancer that drew on CDR3 differences across clinicopathological groups. TCRdb used MiXCR to call clones anew from the PCR reads. TCRdb, not the original authors, processed these V and J calls. The top ten hold about 13% of the sample, which has just over 70,000 clones, around 18% seen once. In this sample, this clone turned up many times. The target antigen is unknown. As the CDR3 is not closed by the conserved phenylalanine or tryptophan, this likely results from a read error.

The receptor comes from a female donor with papillary thyroid cancer or a benign thyroid nodule (not recorded which). Some clones in this sample may be carry-over from other donors' samples. V is TRBV2 and J is TRBJ2-7; D uncertain. Source material: blood. The CDR3 reads CASSDGDGSEQYL. The CDR3 DNA reads TGTGCCAGCAGTGATGGGGATGGCTCCGAGCAGTACCTC.